This is a list of T cell receptor beta chains from one sample in a study of breast tumors, draining lymph nodes, adjacent tissues. TCRdb independently ran MiXCR on the multiplex PCR reads; one entry per CDR3 protein. Of approximately 150,000 distinct CDR3 sequences in the sample, 33% were seen once. The specimen sequenced was axillary lymph node tissue. The source of these receptors is a female donor with breast cancer. Some clones in this sample may be carry-over from other donors' samples. CDR3s leave out the opening cysteine and the closing phenylalanine or tryptophan.

j_call v_call cdr3_aa
TRBJ2-4 TRBV7-2 ASSFPRGGSKNIQY
TRBJ2-7 TRBV5-1 ASSLDQDRRSYEQY
TRBJ1-5 TRBV13 ASSLESARGVQPQH
TRBJ2-6 TRBV20-1 SARPSTSGANVLT
TRBJ2-1 TRBV27 ASSLVTRGGAFYNEQF
TRBJ1-5 TRBV19 ASSMGDRGRGQPQH
TRBJ2-3 TRBV2 ASSGLTNTDTQY
TRBJ1-2 TRBV18 ASSSQGAGEYGYT
TRBJ2-3 TRBV10-2 ASSGLAGGRTDTQY
TRBJ1-6 TRBV4-1 ASSQVVVSYNSPLH
TRBJ1-6 TRBV20-1 SARGPSPLH